A single sample is the source of the 26 T cell receptor beta chains below, sequenced in a study of cytomegalovirus exposure and HLA in healthy donors. The primer mix had 60 Vbeta and 13 Jbeta primers. The table came from immunoSEQ multiplex PCR; TCRdb's copy has only in-frame clones and leaves some out. Of approximately 88,000 clones listed, roughly 73% are singletons. Sequencing used PBMCs. These TCRs come from a man over 45 in good health and CMV-seropositive.

This sequence joins TRBV4-3 and TRBJ2-2, with D possibly being TRBD1 (6 bases). The V end lost 1 base, the J end lost 1 base, and 13 bases lay between the germline ends. The CDR3 covers 17 residues. The V gene's germline CDR1 is LGHNA and CDR2 YSLEER. CDR3 sequence (DNA): TGCGCCAGCAGCCAAGCCTCCGGGACAATGAACACCGGGGAGCTGTTTTTT. Its translation is CASSQASGTMNTGELFF.

This clone was observed a few times. J is TRBJ2-1 and V is TRBV6-5, with D possibly matching TRBD1 (5 bases). The CDR3 is 12 residues long. The V gene's germline CDR1 is MNHEY and CDR2 SVGAGI. Trimming removed 8 bases from V and 7 bases from J, with 12 bases in between. CDR3 bases: TGTGCCAGCGGCTCAAGGGGTAATGAGCAGTTCTTC. It yields the protein CASGSRGNEQFF.

The V gene is TRBV5-1, the J gene TRBJ2-7; 7 bases are a match to TRBD1. CDR1 and CDR2 from the germline V gene are SGHRS and YFSETQ. CDR3 length: 16 residues. V shed 0 bases, J shed 3 bases, and the junction held 9 bases outside the gene matches. The CDR3 nucleotides read TGCGCCAGCAGCTTGGGGCGATCGGGACAGAGCTACGAGCAGTACTTC. Its translation is CASSLGRSGQSYEQYF.

The gene calls are TRBV6-1 and TRBJ1-2, with a possible D match to TRBD1 (5 bases). Trimming stripped 7 bases from V and 8 bases from J, with 17 bases between. In germline, CDR1 is MNHNS, CDR2 SASEGT. This CDR3 region has 13 residues. The DNA for the CDR3 is TGTGCCAGCACTATGGACATCGCCTTGGGCTACACCTTC. Translation: CASTMDIALGYTF.

This chain uses TRBV6-1 with TRBJ2-7; TRBD2 is a possible D gene (5 bases). Trimming took 7 bases from V and 4 from J, leaving 14 bases between them. The length of the CDR3 is 13 residues. CDR1 is MNHNS and CDR2 is SASEGT in the germline V gene. The CDR3 reads CASISEGLYEQYF. The CDR3 DNA reads TGTGCCAGCATTTCCGAGGGCTTATACGAGCAGTACTTC.

The genes are TRBV4-1 and TRBJ1-1, with 7 positions matching TRBD1. J gave up 7 bases and V 0 bases, and 11 bases lay outside the gene matches. The CDR3 covers 16 residues. Germline lookup yields CDR1 MGHRA and CDR2 YSYEKL. For the CDR3, the DNA is TGCGCCAGCAGCCAAGAGAGGCCGGGACAGAACCGTGAAGCTTTCTTT. The encoded protein is CASSQERPGQNREAFF.

The chain couples TRBV4-3 to TRBJ1-5; 11 positions match TRBD1. The CDR3 covers 18 residues. Germline CDR1 reads LGHNA; CDR2 reads YSLEER. Germline trimming cut 4 bases from V and 0 bases from J; bases unmatched to any gene: 8. CDR3 DNA: TGCGCCAGCAGCCCCGGGACAGGGGGTCCTCATAGCAATCAGCCCCAGCATTTT. Residues: CASSPGTGGPHSNQPQHF.

This rearrangement joins TRBV9 to TRBJ1-3, with 8 nucleotides matching TRBD1. J was trimmed by 2 bases and V by 3 bases; bases with no gene match: 10. In germline, CDR1 is SGDLS, CDR2 YYNGEE. The CDR3 runs to 17 residues. Here the CDR3 reads CASSDRPQGAPGNTIYF. CDR3 in DNA: TGTGCCAGCAGCGACAGGCCTCAGGGGGCGCCTGGAAACACCATATATTTT.

The rearrangement links TRBV14 to TRBJ1-1; D might be TRBD1 (5 bases). Trimming stripped 4 bases from V and 8 bases from J, with 11 bases between. The CDR3 covers 12 residues. Germline V gene sequence: CDR1 SGHDN, CDR2 FVKESK. CDR3 amino acids: CASSPQGKEAFF. In nucleotides, the CDR3 is TGTGCCAGCAGCCCCCAGGGCAAGGAAGCTTTCTTT.

The rearrangement uses TRBV12-5 and TRBJ2-5, with 9 bases lining up with TRBD1. V was pared by 6 bases and J by 4 bases, with 9 bases of the junction left unmatched. This CDR3 region has 15 residues. Germline CDR1 is LGHNT and CDR2 is FRNRAP. The CDR3 DNA follows: TGTGCTAGTGGAACCGGGACAGGGTACTCAGAGACCCAGTACTTC. This codes for CASGTGTGYSETQYF.

The chain couples TRBV7-2 to TRBJ1-3; D remains unclear. Trimming removed 2 bases at V and 7 bases at J, with 6 bases between. The germline V gene encodes CDR1 SGHTA and CDR2 FQGNSA. The CDR3 consists of 12 residues. The CDR3 protein is CASSLYRNTIYF. In DNA form, the CDR3 reads TGTGCCAGCAGCTTATACCGGAACACCATATATTTT.

V and J are TRBV18 and TRBJ2-3; 15 nucleotides align to TRBD2. V lost 2 bases to trimming and J lost 0 bases; unmatched junction nucleotides: 3. The germline V gene encodes CDR1 KGHSH and CDR2 LQKENI. This CDR3 spans 18 amino acids. The DNA of the CDR3 is TGTGCCAGCTCACCAGGACTAGCGGGGGGGACTAGCACAGATACGCAGTATTTT. Translating it yields CASSPGLAGGTSTDTQYF.

The V gene is TRBV20-1, the J gene TRBJ1-5; D is unclear. The germline V gene encodes CDR1 DFQATT and CDR2 SNEGSKA (reference sequence). This CDR3 spans 10 amino acids. V was trimmed by 5 bases and J by 7 bases, leaving 6 bases between them. This CDR3 is CSASGQPQHF. The CDR3 region has the DNA TGCAGTGCTTCCGGGCAGCCCCAGCATTTT.

This chain connects TRBV19 to TRBJ1-2; 9 bases line up with TRBD1. Germline values: CDR1 LNHDA, CDR2 SQIVND (reference sequence). The CDR3 contains 13 residues. V shed 6 bases, J shed 7 bases, and the junction held 6 bases outside the gene matches. CDR3 region: CASSRTGALGYTF. CDR3 DNA sequence: TGTGCCAGTAGCCGGACAGGGGCCCTTGGCTACACCTTC. The whole variable domain, filled in from reference TRBV19 and TRBJ1-2, reads DGGITQSPKYLFRKEGQNVTLSCEQNLNHDAMYWYRQDPGQGLRLIYYSQIVNDFQKGDIAEGYSVSREKKESFPLTVTSAQKNPTAFYLCASSRTGALGYTFGSGTRLTVV.

The chain couples TRBV4-1 to TRBJ1-1; unclear D gene. Looked up from germline, CDR1 is MGHRA and CDR2 is YSYEKL. Trimming shortened V by 0 bases and J by 1 base, and 6 bases separated the two germline ends. The CDR3 runs 14 residues. The CDR3 nucleotides are TGCGCCAGCAGCCAAGACAGAAAGAACACTGAAGCTTTCTTT. The encoded protein is CASSQDRKNTEAFF.

The chain recombines TRBV9 with TRBJ1-5; 8 nucleotides match TRBD1. CDR1 is SGDLS and CDR2 is YYNGEE in the germline V gene. Trimming took 2 bases from V and 7 from J; bases not matched to a gene: 8. The CDR3 contains 15 residues. The DNA for the CDR3 is TGTGCCAGCAGCGTTGGACAGGGAGAGCGGCAGCCCCAGCATTTT. Its translation: CASSVGQGERQPQHF.

This chain connects TRBV9 to TRBJ1-1; the D gene is possibly TRBD1 (5 bases). CDR1 SGDLS and CDR2 YYNGEE come from the germline V gene. The CDR3 loop spans 14 amino acids. Trimming shortened V by 5 bases and J by 5 bases, and 16 bases separated the two germline ends. The CDR3 nucleotides read TGTGCCAGCAGTGGGCTGGGGGGGTTGACTGAAGCTTTCTTT. Translating it yields CASSGLGGLTEAFF.

The chain carries TRBV4-1 and TRBJ1-5; a weak D match, TRBD1 (5 bases). Germline assignment: CDR1 MGHRA and CDR2 YSYEKL. CDR3 length: 17 residues. With 0 bases removed from V and 9 bases from J, the gap between germline ends came to 21 bases. Written as DNA, the CDR3 is TGCGCCAGCAGCCAAGATCTATCATCCAGGGTCCGGTGGCCCCAGCATTTT. Translating gives CASSQDLSSRVRWPQHF.

V and J are TRBV19 and TRBJ1-5, with D possibly matching TRBD1 (5 bases). In germline, CDR1 is LNHDA, CDR2 SQIVND (reference sequence). V lost 5 bases, J lost 2 bases, and 10 bases lay in between. This CDR3 contains 14 residues. The CDR3 bases are TGTGCCAGTAGTGTCAGGGATGGCAATCAGCCCCAGCATTTT. This codes for CASSVRDGNQPQHF.

This chain connects TRBV4-3 to TRBJ1-1, with 8 nucleotides matching TRBD1. The CDR3 is made up of 16 amino acids. V lost 1 base and J lost 3; bases outside the gene matches: 7. Germline CDR1 reads LGHNA; CDR2 reads YSLEER. The CDR3 region has the DNA TGCGCCAGCAGCCAAGTTGACAGGGGCGAGGACACTGAAGCTTTCTTT. This encodes CASSQVDRGEDTEAFF.

This clone was recorded once. The chain joins TRBV14 to TRBJ1-2; 8 nucleotides line up with TRBD1. J was trimmed by 7 bases and V by 6 bases; bases with no gene match: 7. CDR3 length: 13 residues. Germline CDR1 SGHDN, CDR2 FVKESK. This CDR3 reads CASSSGTGAGYTF. The CDR3 DNA reads TGTGCCAGCAGTTCCGGGACAGGAGCTGGCTACACCTTC.

This clone was seen only once. CDR3 DNA: TGTGCCAGCAGCCCAGGGCTCTACGAGCAGTACTTC. Its translation is CASSPGLYEQYF. The chain employs TRBV7-9 and TRBJ2-7; the D gene is possibly TRBD1 (5 bases). From germline, CDR1 is SEHNR and CDR2 FQNEAQ (reference sequence). The CDR3 is made up of 12 amino acids. V lost 5 bases and J 3 bases, leaving 8 bases between the germline ends.

The chain uses TRBV19 and TRBJ2-5; TRBD1 matches 8 bases. The V and J ends lost 6 bases and 4 bases, in that order; junction bases with no gene match: 7. The CDR3 extends over 14 amino acids. Germline loops: CDR1 LNHDA, CDR2 SQIVND (reference sequence). CDR3 in DNA: TGTGCCAGTAGCGCGCTTGACAGGGGAGAGACCCAGTACTTC. The encoded protein is CASSALDRGETQYF.

The V gene is TRBV5-1, the J gene TRBJ2-3, with 12 nucleotides matching TRBD2. V lost 4 bases, J lost 4 bases, and 7 bases stayed unmatched. The CDR3 loop spans 16 amino acids. Germline V gives CDR1 SGHRS, CDR2 YFSETQ. The chain's CDR3 is CASSAILAGGADTQYF. DNA for the CDR3: TGCGCCAGCAGCGCAATACTAGCGGGGGGAGCAGATACGCAGTATTTT.

A few counts support this clone. This chain connects TRBV6-1 to TRBJ2-5, with a tentative D call TRBD2 (5 bases). The CDR3 has 14 residues. Between the trimmed V and J ends, which lost 7 bases and 4 bases, there was a span of 16 bases. Germline CDR1 MNHNS, CDR2 SASEGT. CDR3 in amino acids: CASIERGSGETQYF. Here the CDR3 DNA reads TGTGCCAGCATAGAACGCGGGTCGGGAGAGACCCAGTACTTC.

The V and J genes are TRBV10-2 and TRBJ2-7; 8 bases are shared with TRBD2. The CDR3 runs to 16 residues. Germline CDR1 reads WSHSY; CDR2 reads SAAADI. V lost 3 bases, J lost 4 bases, and 11 bases stayed unmatched. CDR3 region: CASSETSGGLSYEQYF. CDR3 DNA sequence: TGCGCCAGCAGTGAAACGAGCGGGGGCCTTTCTTACGAGCAGTACTTC.